These 29 T cell receptor beta chains were sequenced from one sample in a study of T cells in Graves' hyperthyroidism and ophthalmopathy. Using RNA transcripts as the source, TCR beta CDR3 regions were amplified. Primed by the HTBI set, a first-round RT-PCR was run on the TCR CDR3. TCRdb processed the multiplex PCR reads anew with MiXCR; each CDR3 protein has one entry. The sample shows 550,000 to 600,000 distinct CDR3 sequences, 14% of them seen only once. The sequencing input was blood. The receptors originated from a woman aged 18-35 years with Graves' ophthalmopathy.

This clonotype came up many times. This chain uses TRBV4-3 with TRBJ1-1; perhaps TRBD1 as D (6 bases). Germline CDR1 and CDR2: LGHNA and YSLEER. The CDR3 loop spans 17 amino acids. V lost 1 base and J lost 5, with 20 bases in between. CDR3 in amino acids: CASSQGRPFTGRTEAFF. In nucleotides, the CDR3 is TGCGCCAGCAGCCAAGGTCGTCCTTTCACAGGGAGGACTGAAGCTTTCTTT.

The chain couples TRBV9 to TRBJ1-1; no reliable D call. The CDR3 is 15 amino acids. Germline V gene data show CDR1 as SGDLS and CDR2 as YYNGEE. V lost 0 bases to trimming and J lost 5 bases, with 14 bases between them. The CDR3 loop reads CASSVAWDEVTEAFF. The CDR3 DNA is TGTGCCAGCAGCGTAGCCTGGGATGAGGTGACTGAAGCTTTCTTT.

J is TRBJ1-5 and V is TRBV12-5; D gene ambiguous. Trimming took 6 bases from V and 4 from J, leaving 7 bases between them. Germline CDR1 and CDR2: LGHNT and FRNRAP. The CDR3 spans 12 residues. In DNA form, the CDR3 reads TGTGCTAGTGGCATCAGAAATCAGCCCCAGCATTTT. Its translation: CASGIRNQPQHF.

This clonotype was found a few times. The CDR3 region has the DNA TGTGCCAGCAGCTACCTTGTGGGGGTTAATTCACCCCTCCACTTT. Encoded protein: CASSYLVGVNSPLHF. This sequence joins TRBV7-9 and TRBJ1-6, with D possibly TRBD1 on 5 matching bases. The V gene lost 4 bases and the J gene lost 6 bases, with 13 bases spanning the gap. The CDR3 extends over 15 amino acids. Germline V gene data show CDR1 as SEHNR and CDR2 as FQNEAQ (reference sequence).

The gene calls are TRBV6-2 or TRBV6-3 and TRBJ2-7; D might be TRBD2 (5 bases). Germline values: CDR1 MNHEY, CDR2 SVGEGT. This CDR3 has 14 residues. Trimming left V 9 bases short and J 4 bases short, with 19 bases between. DNA for the CDR3: TGTGCCAGTCCCGGACTCACCACCGGTTACGAGCAGTACTTC. Amino acid sequence: CASPGLTTGYEQYF.

V usage is TRBV5-1 and J usage is TRBJ2-1; tentatively, D is TRBD1 (5 bases). V was shortened by 3 bases and J by 5 bases, with 15 bases between the two germline ends. The length of the CDR3 is 15 residues. Per germline, CDR1 SGHRS and CDR2 YFSETQ. CDR3 DNA sequence: TGCGCCAGCAGCTCAACAGGCCCCCTAGACAATGAGCAGTTCTTC. This encodes CASSSTGPLDNEQFF.

This clonotype was picked up many times. The chain recombines TRBV12-3 or TRBV12-4 with TRBJ1-2; D is ambiguous. This CDR3 contains 12 residues. The V end lost 1 base, the J end lost 4 bases, and 4 bases lay between the germline ends. The CDR3 DNA is TGTGCCAGCAGTTTAGGTCGCTATGGCTACACCTTC. Encoded protein: CASSLGRYGYTF.

This clonotype was seen many times. A read error may account for a junction end that differs from germline. V is TRBV27 and J is TRBJ2-7; 14 bases match TRBD2. Germline V gene lookup returns CDR1 MNHEY and CDR2 SMNVEV (reference sequence). CDR3 length: 17 residues. CDR3 loop: CASSSLTSGRARYGQYF. CDR3 sequence (DNA): TGTGCCAGCAGTTCTTTGACTAGCGGGAGGGCCAGATACGGGCAGTACTTC.

This clonotype came up many times. The chain joins TRBV28 to TRBJ1-5; D may be TRBD1 (5 bases). CDR1 and CDR2 from the germline V gene are MDHEN and SYDVKM. This CDR3 region has 18 residues. Trimming took 1 base from V and 1 from J, leaving 17 bases between them. In DNA form, the CDR3 reads TGTGCCAGCAGTTTATCACGGCCCGCGGGGCACAGCAATCAGCCCCAGCATTTT. Protein: CASSLSRPAGHSNQPQHF.

The chain carries TRBV7-2 and TRBJ2-1; the D gene is possibly TRBD1 (5 bases). Per the germline V gene, CDR1 is SGHTA and CDR2 is FQGNSA. The V end lost 5 bases, the J end lost 0 bases, and 14 bases lay between the germline ends. The CDR3 covers 16 residues. CDR3 protein: CASSPPGHYSYNEQFF. The CDR3, as DNA: TGTGCCAGCAGCCCGCCAGGACATTACTCCTACAATGAGCAGTTCTTC.

This chain uses TRBV7-9 with TRBJ1-2, with 9 bases aligning to TRBD1. The junction had 5 bases not matched to a gene; V was cut back by 5 bases and J by 4 bases. This CDR3 is built from 14 residues. Per germline, CDR1 SEHNR and CDR2 FQNEAQ (reference sequence). DNA for the CDR3: TGTGCCAGCAGCCCGAGGACAGGGGTCTATGGCTACACCTTC. Protein product: CASSPRTGVYGYTF.

On this clonotype: A much larger clonotype is one base distant, so this may be a read error. The chain joins TRBV7-2 to TRBJ2-7; TRBD1 matches at 7 bases. The J call may be wrong; the DNA end is better matched by TRBJ2-1. The CDR3 totals 14 residues. Germline CDR1 SGHTA, CDR2 FQGNSA. The CDR3 nucleotides read TGTGCCAGCAGCTGGGGACAGCCGACTTACGAGCAGTTCTTC. Translating gives CASSWGQPTYEQFF.

The rearrangement uses TRBV6-1 and TRBJ2-7, with 7 bases aligning to TRBD2. Per germline, CDR1 MNHNS and CDR2 SASEGT. The CDR3 is 14 amino acids. Losses at the gene ends were 9 bases for V and 0 bases for J; bases not matched to a gene: 8. CDR3 protein: CASLADLYSYEQYF. For the CDR3, the DNA is TGTGCCAGTCTAGCGGACTTATACTCCTACGAGCAGTACTTC.

The V and J genes are TRBV20-1 and TRBJ1-1; D not resolved. Germline V gene lookup returns CDR1 DFQATT and CDR2 SNEGSKA (reference sequence). The germline V and J ends were trimmed by 0 bases and 2 bases, with 19 bases remaining between them. The CDR3 has 17 amino acids. The CDR3: CSARDLGRSPGNTEAFF. The CDR3 DNA reads TGCAGTGCTAGAGATTTGGGTCGGAGCCCCGGCAACACTGAAGCTTTCTTT.

The chain is built from TRBV24-1 and TRBJ2-1; D is undetermined. Trimming shortened V by 6 bases and J by 3 bases, and 8 bases separated the two germline ends. The CDR3 sequence is 13 residues long. Germline V lookup: CDR1 KGHDR, CDR2 SFDVKD. Written as DNA, the CDR3 is TGTGCCACCAGTCCGAACGTCTACAATGAGCAGTTCTTC. Amino acids: CATSPNVYNEQFF.

This chain joins TRBV18 and TRBJ1-6; D uncertain. Germline CDR1 KGHSH, CDR2 LQKENI. The V end lost 4 bases, the J end lost 10 bases, and 11 bases lay between the germline ends. This CDR3 has 13 residues. CDR3 DNA sequence: TGTGCCAGCTCACAGGGCGAGGAGTCACCCCTCCACTTT. Protein product: CASSQGEESPLHF.

This clonotype occurred a few times. The V gene is TRBV6-2 or TRBV6-3, the J gene TRBJ1-2; D is perhaps TRBD1 (6 bases). V lost 4 bases and J 4 bases, leaving 16 bases between the germline ends. CDR1 and CDR2 from the germline V gene are MNHEY and SVGEGT. The CDR3 is 15 residues long. The CDR3 here is CASSFPVQGSYGYTF. The CDR3 DNA is TGTGCCAGCAGTTTCCCCGTACAGGGTTCCTATGGCTACACCTTC.

This sequence joins TRBV19 and TRBJ2-5; D possibly matches TRBD1 or TRBD2 (5 bases each). CDR3 length: 12 residues. Germline V gives CDR1 LNHDA, CDR2 SQIVND (reference sequence). Trimming cost V 8 bases and J 11 bases, with 18 bases left between them. In DNA form, the CDR3 reads TGTGCCAGTTCCTCCGGGGCCGGGCCACAGTACTTC. Amino acid sequence: CASSSGAGPQYF.

This chain joins TRBV7-3 and TRBJ1-4, with TRBD1 matching over 8 bases. Germline lookup yields CDR1 SGHTA and CDR2 FQGTGA. V was clipped by 5 bases and J by 8 bases; unmatched bases: 4. The CDR3 sequence is 13 residues long. The CDR3 loop reads CASSQGAGEKLFF. CDR3 in DNA: TGTGCCAGCAGCCAGGGGGCGGGGGAAAAACTGTTTTTT.

In its sample, this clonotype was seen many times. The chain's CDR3 is CASSYSVRETQYF. The CDR3 DNA is TGTGCCAGCAGTTACTCGGTCAGAGAGACCCAGTACTTC. The rearrangement uses TRBV6-5 and TRBJ2-5; D is unresolved. The germline V gene encodes CDR1 MNHEY and CDR2 SVGAGI. This CDR3 comprises 13 residues. V was trimmed by 0 bases and J by 4 bases, leaving 6 bases between them.

This clonotype was seen ten or more times. This chain connects TRBV7-9 to TRBJ2-1; D is possibly TRBD1 or TRBD2 (5 bases each). Germline V gene sequence: CDR1 SEHNR, CDR2 FQNEAQ (reference sequence). The CDR3 is made up of 13 amino acids. V dropped 1 base and J dropped 11 bases, with 12 bases sitting between them. CDR3 sequence reads: CASSLGRDPQQFF. In DNA form, the CDR3 reads TGTGCCAGCAGCTTAGGCCGGGACCCCCAGCAGTTCTTC.

The chain couples TRBV20-1 to TRBJ2-7; 11 nucleotides line up with TRBD2. CDR3 length: 16 residues. Germline trimming cut 6 bases from V and 3 bases from J; bases unmatched to any gene: 13. The germline V gene has CDR1 DFQATT and CDR2 SNEGSKA (reference sequence). The CDR3 is CSATAPVLAGVYEQYF. The CDR3, as DNA: TGCAGTGCCACAGCCCCGGTACTAGCGGGAGTCTACGAGCAGTACTTC.

This clonotype has a count of ten or more. This chain uses TRBV28 with TRBJ1-5; 9 bases agree with TRBD1. The germline gives CDR1 MDHEN, CDR2 SYDVKM. The ends lost 4 bases at V and 1 base at J; junction bases unmatched: 5. This CDR3 is built from 16 residues. The CDR3, as DNA: TGTGCCAGCAGTTCAGGACAGGGGCAGAGCAATCAGCCCCAGCATTTT. It specifies CASSSGQGQSNQPQHF.

This clonotype showed up many times. The chain employs TRBV10-1 and TRBJ2-1, with 7 bases fitting TRBD2. V dropped 7 bases and J dropped 0; count of bases not matched to a gene: 9. The V gene's germline CDR1 is WNHNN and CDR2 SYGVQD (reference sequence). The CDR3 has 16 amino acids. The CDR3 loop reads CASNDGGGPSYNEQFF. The CDR3 DNA reads as TGCGCCAGCAACGATGGGGGAGGGCCCTCCTACAATGAGCAGTTCTTC.

The sample holds many counts of this clonotype. This chain links TRBV18 with TRBJ2-5; D is unresolved. The V end lost 1 base, the J end lost 5 bases, and 8 bases lay between the germline ends. Germline CDR1 KGHSH, CDR2 LQKENI. The length of the CDR3 is 13 residues. Written as DNA, the CDR3 is TGTGCCAGCTCACCACTCCTCGGCGAGACCCAGTACTTC. It encodes CASSPLLGETQYF.

There are many counts of this clonotype. This sequence joins TRBV28 and TRBJ2-1; D gene unclear. The germline gives CDR1 MDHEN, CDR2 SYDVKM. Between the trimmed V and J ends, which lost 5 bases and 3 bases, there was a span of 5 bases. The CDR3 is made up of 12 amino acids. CDR3 amino acids: CASSGNYNEQFF. For the CDR3, the DNA is TGTGCCAGCAGTGGGAACTACAATGAGCAGTTCTTC.

CDR3 DNA: TGTGCCAGCAGCGTCCTCCTCTCTGCTAGCACAGATACGCAGTATTTT. Translated, it gives CASSVLLSASTDTQYF. V is TRBV9 and J is TRBJ2-3; no clear D. The CDR3 has 16 residues. V lost 2 bases and J 0 bases, leaving 13 bases between the germline ends. CDR1 and CDR2 from the germline V gene are SGDLS and YYNGEE.

The chain employs TRBV30 and TRBJ2-7, with 13 bases identical to TRBD2. Germline V lookup: CDR1 GTSNPN, CDR2 SVGIG (reference sequence). The CDR3 extends over 15 amino acids. J gave up 1 base and V 3 bases, and 3 bases lay outside the gene matches. CDR3 protein: CAWSWGLAGSYEQYF. The CDR3 bases are TGTGCCTGGAGCTGGGGACTAGCGGGATCCTACGAGCAGTACTTC.

On this clonotype itself: Germline and junction disagree at one end, which may indicate a read error. CDR3 sequence: CASSYGGRGSYNKQFF. Here the CDR3 DNA reads TGTGCCAGCAGCTATGGCGGGAGAGGCTCCTACAATAAGCAGTTCTTC. The chain uses TRBV14 and TRBJ2-1, with 7 bases matching TRBD2. Germline V gives CDR1 SGHDN, CDR2 FVKESK. The CDR3 sequence is 16 residues long.